These T cell receptor beta chains were read from a single sample in a study of T cell repertoires in cytomegalovirus infection. Each CDR3 protein is one row after TCRdb ran MiXCR on the reads. The sample consists of approximately 100,000 distinct CDR3 sequences, roughly 39% of them appearing once. Antigens for these TCRs are unknown. This material consisted of CD8+ T cells from cultured PBMCs, taken from culture after CMV antigen stimulation. The receptors were gathered from a human donor in good health (CMV status not recorded). Some clones in this sample may be carry-over from other donors' samples. Each CDR3 is given with its conserved first and last residue. Fields, in order: CDR3 protein, CDR3 DNA, CDR3 length, D gene, J gene, clone size, V gene. A D gene is named only where the DNA matches it firmly. The size entry is marked missing in some rows and otherwise reads once, few, many or a size class.

cdr3_aa: CSVDAGGVGNTEAFF
cdr3_nt: TGCAGCGTTGATGCAGGGGGCGTAGGGAACACTGAAGCTTTCTTT
cdr3_length: 15
d_call: TRBD1
j_call: TRBJ1-1
clone_size: -
v_call: TRBV29-1

cdr3_aa: CSVEFGELFF
cdr3_nt: TGCAGCGTTGAATTCGGGGAGCTGTTTTTT
cdr3_length: 10
d_call: -
j_call: TRBJ2-2
clone_size: -
v_call: TRBV29-1

cdr3_aa: CASSQSVLTSNEQFF
cdr3_nt: TGCGCCAGCAGCCAATCGGTTTTAACTTCCAATGAGCAGTTCTTC
cdr3_length: 15
d_call: -
j_call: TRBJ2-1
clone_size: few
v_call: TRBV4-1

cdr3_aa: CASSLGDNQPQHF
cdr3_nt: TGTGCCAGCAGTTTGGGCGACAATCAGCCCCAGCATTTT
cdr3_length: 13
d_call: -
j_call: TRBJ1-5
clone_size: few
v_call: TRBV12-3/TRBV12-4

cdr3_aa: CASADYLWETQYF
cdr3_nt: TGTGCCAGTGCGGACTACCTTTGGGAGACCCAGTACTTC
cdr3_length: 13
d_call: -
j_call: TRBJ2-5
clone_size: -
v_call: TRBV19

cdr3_aa: CASSSGGYYNEQFF
cdr3_nt: TGTGCCAGCAGTTCGGGGGGTTACTACAATGAGCAGTTCTTC
cdr3_length: 14
d_call: TRBD2
j_call: TRBJ2-1
clone_size: -
v_call: TRBV27

cdr3_aa: CASSGGGLPEQYF
cdr3_nt: TGTGCCAGCAGTGGCGGGGGACTACCGGAGCAGTACTTC
cdr3_length: 13
d_call: TRBD2
j_call: TRBJ2-7
clone_size: few
v_call: TRBV6-1

cdr3_aa: CASSSRGYSVDEQYF
cdr3_nt: TGTGCCAGCAGTTCGAGGGGGTACAGCGTCGACGAGCAGTACTTC
cdr3_length: 15
d_call: -
j_call: TRBJ2-7
clone_size: -
v_call: TRBV28

cdr3_aa: CASSSLDKGVYEQFF
cdr3_nt: TGTGCCAGCAGCTCACTGGATAAGGGAGTGTATGAGCAGTTCTTC
cdr3_length: 15
d_call: -
j_call: TRBJ2-1
clone_size: -
v_call: TRBV7-6

cdr3_aa: CSVEGGLAGALYNEQFF
cdr3_nt: TGCAGCGTTGAAGGTGGACTAGCGGGGGCCTTGTACAATGAGCAGTTCTTC
cdr3_length: 17
d_call: TRBD2
j_call: TRBJ2-1
clone_size: many
v_call: TRBV29-1

cdr3_aa: CASSLVVRTDTQYF
cdr3_nt: TGTGCCAGCAGTTTAGTTGTGCGCACAGATACGCAGTATTTT
cdr3_length: 14
d_call: -
j_call: TRBJ2-3
clone_size: -
v_call: TRBV28

cdr3_aa: CASSFFNAYEQYF
cdr3_nt: TGTGCCAGCAGCTTTTTTAACGCCTACGAGCAGTACTTC
cdr3_length: 13
d_call: -
j_call: TRBJ2-7
clone_size: many
v_call: TRBV5-6

cdr3_aa: CASSLVSSNPNTEAFF
cdr3_nt: TGTGCCAGCAGCTTAGTGAGCAGCAACCCGAACACTGAAGCTTTCTTT
cdr3_length: 16
d_call: -
j_call: TRBJ1-1
clone_size: few
v_call: TRBV11-2

cdr3_aa: CASSSGLPNNEQFF
cdr3_nt: TGTGCCAGCAGCTCGGGACTACCCAACAATGAGCAGTTCTTC
cdr3_length: 14
d_call: TRBD2
j_call: TRBJ2-1
clone_size: many
v_call: TRBV11-2

cdr3_aa: CASSYLPPLLDKSSYNEQFF
cdr3_nt: TGTGCCAGCAGTTACCTACCCCCGCTACTAGACAAGAGCTCCTACAATGAGCAGTTCTTC
cdr3_length: 20
d_call: -
j_call: TRBJ2-1
clone_size: -
v_call: TRBV6-6

cdr3_aa: CSVEVAGDNYGYTF
cdr3_nt: TGCAGCGTTGAAGTAGCAGGGGATAACTATGGCTACACCTTC
cdr3_length: 14
d_call: -
j_call: TRBJ1-2
clone_size: -
v_call: TRBV29-1

cdr3_aa: CASSFGRNSTDTQYF
cdr3_nt: TGTGCCAGCAGCTTCGGCAGGAACAGCACAGATACGCAGTATTTT
cdr3_length: 15
d_call: -
j_call: TRBJ2-3
clone_size: -
v_call: TRBV7-6

cdr3_aa: CASRVSSEQYF
cdr3_nt: TGTGCCAGCAGAGTATCATCCGAGCAGTACTTC
cdr3_length: 11
d_call: -
j_call: TRBJ2-7
clone_size: -
v_call: TRBV28

cdr3_aa: CASSLAQNYEQYF
cdr3_nt: TGTGCCAGCAGCTTAGCGCAGAACTACGAGCAGTACTTC
cdr3_length: 13
d_call: -
j_call: TRBJ2-7
clone_size: few
v_call: TRBV7-9

cdr3_aa: CASSVGGAGRNEQFF
cdr3_nt: TGTGCCAGCAGCGTAGGGGGGGCTGGAAGGAATGAGCAGTTCTTC
cdr3_length: 15
d_call: -
j_call: TRBJ2-1
clone_size: -
v_call: TRBV9

cdr3_aa: CASSQGGRERGYGYTF
cdr3_nt: TGCGCCAGCAGCCAGGGGGGCAGGGAGCGTGGCTATGGCTACACCTTC
cdr3_length: 16
d_call: -
j_call: TRBJ1-2
clone_size: few
v_call: TRBV4-1

cdr3_aa: CASKEGYSNQPQHF
cdr3_nt: TGTGCCAGCAAGGAGGGGTACAGCAATCAGCCCCAGCATTTT
cdr3_length: 14
d_call: -
j_call: TRBJ1-5
clone_size: -
v_call: TRBV2

cdr3_aa: CASSQSNNEQFF
cdr3_nt: TGTGCCAGCAGTCAGAGCAACAATGAGCAGTTCTTC
cdr3_length: 12
d_call: -
j_call: TRBJ2-1
clone_size: -
v_call: TRBV12-3/TRBV12-4

cdr3_aa: CASSSQEYNEQFF
cdr3_nt: TGTGCCAGCAGCTCTCAGGAATACAATGAGCAGTTCTTC
cdr3_length: 13
d_call: -
j_call: TRBJ2-1
clone_size: -
v_call: TRBV7-9

cdr3_aa: CASSQVTGENMNTEAFF
cdr3_nt: TGTGCCAGCAGCCAAGTGACAGGGGAGAATATGAACACTGAAGCTTTCTTT
cdr3_length: 17
d_call: TRBD1
j_call: TRBJ1-1
clone_size: -
v_call: TRBV4-2

cdr3_aa: CASSYLGGGAIDTQYF
cdr3_nt: TGTGCCAGCAGTTACTTAGGCGGGGGGGCCATAGATACGCAGTATTTT
cdr3_length: 16
d_call: TRBD2
j_call: TRBJ2-3
clone_size: few
v_call: TRBV6-6

cdr3_aa: CASSQVVQMNTEAFF
cdr3_nt: TGCGCCAGCAGCCAAGTAGTACAGATGAACACTGAAGCTTTCTTT
cdr3_length: 15
d_call: -
j_call: TRBJ1-1
clone_size: -
v_call: TRBV4-1

cdr3_aa: CASTVQQGYTEAFF
cdr3_nt: TGTGCCAGCACAGTCCAACAGGGTTACACTGAAGCTTTCTTT
cdr3_length: 14
d_call: -
j_call: TRBJ1-1
clone_size: once
v_call: TRBV6-5

cdr3_aa: CASSLGPLMYEQYF
cdr3_nt: TGTGCCAGCAGTTTGGGCCCCTTAATGTACGAGCAGTACTTC
cdr3_length: 14
d_call: -
j_call: TRBJ2-7
clone_size: -
v_call: TRBV27

cdr3_aa: CATLRGITGTEAFF
cdr3_nt: TGTGCCACACTCCGGGGAATTACGGGCACTGAAGCTTTCTTT
cdr3_length: 14
d_call: -
j_call: TRBJ1-1
clone_size: -
v_call: TRBV7-6

cdr3_aa: CASSFTSSNEQFF
cdr3_nt: TGTGCCAGCAGCTTCACTAGCAGCAATGAGCAGTTCTTC
cdr3_length: 13
d_call: -
j_call: TRBJ2-1
clone_size: -
v_call: TRBV11-2

cdr3_aa: CASSSRQEISYNEQFF
cdr3_nt: TGTGCCAGCAGCTCTCGACAGGAGATTTCCTACAATGAGCAGTTCTTC
cdr3_length: 16
d_call: -
j_call: TRBJ2-1
clone_size: -
v_call: TRBV7-9

cdr3_aa: CASSFEWQLMPHEQFF
cdr3_nt: TGTGCCAGCAGCTTCGAGTGGCAGCTCATGCCCCATGAGCAGTTCTTC
cdr3_length: 16
d_call: -
j_call: TRBJ2-1
clone_size: -
v_call: TRBV7-8

cdr3_aa: CASSLTPGQDTDTQYF
cdr3_nt: TGCGCCAGCAGCTTAACTCCGGGACAGGACACAGATACGCAGTATTTT
cdr3_length: 16
d_call: TRBD1
j_call: TRBJ2-3
clone_size: few
v_call: TRBV5-1

cdr3_aa: CASSYGGDPNEQFF
cdr3_nt: TGTGCCAGCAGTTACGGGGGGGACCCTAATGAGCAGTTCTTC
cdr3_length: 14
d_call: TRBD2
j_call: TRBJ2-1
clone_size: -
v_call: TRBV6-5

cdr3_aa: CASSPPAGRGADTQYF
cdr3_nt: TGTGCCAGCAGTCCCCCTGCGGGGAGGGGCGCAGATACGCAGTATTTT
cdr3_length: 16
d_call: TRBD2
j_call: TRBJ2-3
clone_size: -
v_call: TRBV27

cdr3_aa: CASSLDGDTRISGANVLTF
cdr3_nt: TGTGCCAGCAGCCTAGACGGGGACACCCGAATCTCTGGGGCCAACGTCCTGACTTTC
cdr3_length: 19
d_call: -
j_call: TRBJ2-6
clone_size: -
v_call: TRBV14

cdr3_aa: CASSQRTGDEAFF
cdr3_nt: TGCGCCAGCAGCCAGAGGACGGGCGATGAAGCTTTCTTT
cdr3_length: 13
d_call: -
j_call: TRBJ1-1
clone_size: few
v_call: TRBV4-1

cdr3_aa: CASSLYGGEETQYF
cdr3_nt: TGTGCCAGCAGCTTGTATGGCGGGGAAGAGACCCAGTACTTC
cdr3_length: 14
d_call: -
j_call: TRBJ2-5
clone_size: -
v_call: TRBV11-3

cdr3_aa: CASSVGTAPNEQFF
cdr3_nt: TGTGCCAGCAGTGTAGGTACGGCGCCCAATGAGCAGTTCTTC
cdr3_length: 14
d_call: -
j_call: TRBJ2-1
clone_size: -
v_call: TRBV25-1

cdr3_aa: CASSVEGSPYNEQFF
cdr3_nt: TGTGCCAGCAGCGTAGAGGGCTCACCCTACAATGAGCAGTTCTTC
cdr3_length: 15
d_call: -
j_call: TRBJ2-1
clone_size: -
v_call: TRBV9